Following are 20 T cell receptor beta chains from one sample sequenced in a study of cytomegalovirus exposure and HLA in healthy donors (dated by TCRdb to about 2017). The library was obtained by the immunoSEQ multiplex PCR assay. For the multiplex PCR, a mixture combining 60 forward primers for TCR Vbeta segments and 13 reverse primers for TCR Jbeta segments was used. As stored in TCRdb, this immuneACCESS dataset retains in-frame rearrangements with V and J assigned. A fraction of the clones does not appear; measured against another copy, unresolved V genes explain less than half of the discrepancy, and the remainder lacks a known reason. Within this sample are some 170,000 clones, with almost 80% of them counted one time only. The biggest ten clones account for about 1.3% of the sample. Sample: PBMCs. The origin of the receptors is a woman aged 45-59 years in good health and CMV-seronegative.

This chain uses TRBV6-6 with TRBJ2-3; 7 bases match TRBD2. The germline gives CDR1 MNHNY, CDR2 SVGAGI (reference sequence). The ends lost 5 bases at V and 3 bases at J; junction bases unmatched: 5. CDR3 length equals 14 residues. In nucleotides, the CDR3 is TGTGCCAGCAGTCTCGAGCGGGAAACAGATACGCAGTATTTT. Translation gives CASSLERETDTQYF.

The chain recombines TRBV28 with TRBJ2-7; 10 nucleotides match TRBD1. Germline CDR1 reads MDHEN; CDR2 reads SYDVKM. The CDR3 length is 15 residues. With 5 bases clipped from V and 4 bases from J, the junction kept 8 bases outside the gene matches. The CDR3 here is CASSAPGQGWYEQYF. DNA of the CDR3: TGTGCCAGCAGTGCCCCGGGACAGGGGTGGTACGAGCAGTACTTC.

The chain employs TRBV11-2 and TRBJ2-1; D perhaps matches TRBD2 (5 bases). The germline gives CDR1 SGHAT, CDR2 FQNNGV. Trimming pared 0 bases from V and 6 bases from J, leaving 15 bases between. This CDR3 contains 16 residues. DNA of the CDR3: TGTGCCAGCAGCTTAGAATATAATGCGGGCCTCAATGAGCAGTTCTTC. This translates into CASSLEYNAGLNEQFF.

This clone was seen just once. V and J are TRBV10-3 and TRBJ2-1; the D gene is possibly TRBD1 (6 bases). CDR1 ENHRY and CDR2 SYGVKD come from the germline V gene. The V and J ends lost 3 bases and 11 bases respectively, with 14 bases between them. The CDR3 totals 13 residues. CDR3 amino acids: CAISELGGQQQFF. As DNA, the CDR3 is TGTGCCATCAGTGAACTGGGTGGACAGCAGCAGTTCTTC.

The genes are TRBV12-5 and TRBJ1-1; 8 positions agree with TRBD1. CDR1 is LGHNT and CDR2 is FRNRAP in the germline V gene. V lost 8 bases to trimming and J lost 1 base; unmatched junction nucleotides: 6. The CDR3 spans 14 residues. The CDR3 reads CASSSTGENTEAFF. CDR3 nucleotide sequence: TGTGCTAGTAGCTCGACAGGGGAGAACACTGAAGCTTTCTTT.

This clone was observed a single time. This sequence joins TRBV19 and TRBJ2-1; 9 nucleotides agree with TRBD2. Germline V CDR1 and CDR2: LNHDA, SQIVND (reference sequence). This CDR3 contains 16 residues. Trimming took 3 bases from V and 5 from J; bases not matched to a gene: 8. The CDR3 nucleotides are TGTGCCAGTAGTATTCGTAGCGGGAGAATCGACAATGAGCAGTTCTTC. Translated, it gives CASSIRSGRIDNEQFF.

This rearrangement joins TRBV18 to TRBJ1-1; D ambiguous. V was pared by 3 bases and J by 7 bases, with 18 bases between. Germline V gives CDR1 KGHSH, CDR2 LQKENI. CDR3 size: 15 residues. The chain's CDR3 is CASSPKIHEYGEAFF. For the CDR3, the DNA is TGTGCCAGCTCACCGAAAATACATGAATATGGTGAAGCTTTCTTT.

CDR3 region: CASSLYRTGIGEQFF. The CDR3 DNA reads TGTGCCAGCAGTTTATACCGGACAGGGATCGGTGAGCAGTTCTTC. The chain employs TRBV28 and TRBJ2-1, with 8 nucleotides matching TRBD1. Germline lookup yields CDR1 MDHEN and CDR2 SYDVKM. With 1 base clipped from V and 9 bases from J, the junction kept 8 bases outside the gene matches. CDR3 length equals 15 residues.

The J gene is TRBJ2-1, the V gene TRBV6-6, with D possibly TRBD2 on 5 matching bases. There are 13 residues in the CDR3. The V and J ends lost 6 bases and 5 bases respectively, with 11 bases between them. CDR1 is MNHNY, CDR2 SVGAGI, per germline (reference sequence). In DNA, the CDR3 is TGTGCCAGCAGGCAGGACTCAAACAATGAGCAGTTCTTC. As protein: CASRQDSNNEQFF.

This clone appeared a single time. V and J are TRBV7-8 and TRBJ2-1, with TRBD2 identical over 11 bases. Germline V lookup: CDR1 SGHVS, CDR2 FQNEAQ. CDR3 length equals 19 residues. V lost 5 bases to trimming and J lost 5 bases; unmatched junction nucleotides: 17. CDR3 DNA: TGTGCCAGCAGCCTTAGTCGGGCGGGGGAACTAGCGGGGGACAATGAGCAGTTCTTC. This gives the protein CASSLSRAGELAGDNEQFF.

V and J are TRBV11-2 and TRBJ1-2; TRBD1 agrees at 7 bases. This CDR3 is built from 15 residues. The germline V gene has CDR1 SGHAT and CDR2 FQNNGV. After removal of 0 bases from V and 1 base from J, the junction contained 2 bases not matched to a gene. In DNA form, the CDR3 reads TGTGCCAGCAGCTTAGATCAGGGGGGTAACTATGGCTACACCTTC. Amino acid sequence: CASSLDQGGNYGYTF.

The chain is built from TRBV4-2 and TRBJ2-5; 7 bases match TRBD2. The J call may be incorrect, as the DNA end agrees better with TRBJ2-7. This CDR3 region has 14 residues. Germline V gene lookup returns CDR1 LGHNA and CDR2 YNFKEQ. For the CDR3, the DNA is TGTGCCAGCAGTGGCGGGGGATCCTCCTACGAGCAGTACTTC. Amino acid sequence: CASSGGGSSYEQYF.

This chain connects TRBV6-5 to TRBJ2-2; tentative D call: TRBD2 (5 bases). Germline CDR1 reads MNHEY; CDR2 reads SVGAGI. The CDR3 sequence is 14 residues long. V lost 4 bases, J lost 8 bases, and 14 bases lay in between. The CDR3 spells CASSFGVGWGELFF. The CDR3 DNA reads TGTGCCAGCAGTTTCGGGGTTGGATGGGGGGAGCTGTTTTTT.

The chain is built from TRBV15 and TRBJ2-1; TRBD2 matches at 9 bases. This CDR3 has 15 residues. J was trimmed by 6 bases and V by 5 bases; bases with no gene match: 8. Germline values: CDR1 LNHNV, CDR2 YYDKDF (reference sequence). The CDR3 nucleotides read TGTGCCACCAGCGACCCTAGCGGGGTAAGCAATGAGCAGTTCTTC. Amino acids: CATSDPSGVSNEQFF.

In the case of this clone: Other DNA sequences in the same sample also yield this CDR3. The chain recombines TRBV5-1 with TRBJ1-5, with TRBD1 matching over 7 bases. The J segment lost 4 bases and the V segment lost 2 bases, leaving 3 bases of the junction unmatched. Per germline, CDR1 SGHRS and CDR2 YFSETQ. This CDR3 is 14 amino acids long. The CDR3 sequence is CASSFGQENQPQHF. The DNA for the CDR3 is TGCGCCAGCAGCTTTGGACAGGAAAATCAGCCCCAGCATTTT.

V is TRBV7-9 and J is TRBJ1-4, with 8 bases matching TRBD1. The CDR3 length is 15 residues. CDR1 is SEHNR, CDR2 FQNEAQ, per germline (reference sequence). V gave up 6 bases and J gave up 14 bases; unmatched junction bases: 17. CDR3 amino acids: CASSYLRQGTLVLFF. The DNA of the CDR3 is TGTGCCAGCAGTTACCTGAGACAGGGGACTTTGGTGCTGTTTTTT.

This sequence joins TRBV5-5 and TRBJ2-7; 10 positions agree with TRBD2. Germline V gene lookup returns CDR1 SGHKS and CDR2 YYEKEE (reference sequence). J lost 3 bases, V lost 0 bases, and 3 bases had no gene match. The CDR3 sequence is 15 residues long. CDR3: CASSLGLAGLYEQYF. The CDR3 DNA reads TGTGCCAGCAGCTTGGGACTAGCGGGTCTCTACGAGCAGTACTTC.

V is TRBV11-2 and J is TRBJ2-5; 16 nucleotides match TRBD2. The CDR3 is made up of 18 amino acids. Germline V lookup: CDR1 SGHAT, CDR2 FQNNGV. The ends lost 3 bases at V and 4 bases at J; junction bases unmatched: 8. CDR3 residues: CASSFATGTSGRGETQYF. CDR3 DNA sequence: TGTGCCAGCAGCTTCGCCACCGGGACTAGCGGGAGGGGAGAGACCCAGTACTTC.

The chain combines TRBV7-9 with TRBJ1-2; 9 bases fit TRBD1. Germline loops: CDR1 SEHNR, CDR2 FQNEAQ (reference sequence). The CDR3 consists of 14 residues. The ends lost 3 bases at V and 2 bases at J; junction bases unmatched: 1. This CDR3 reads CASSFGQGNYGYTF. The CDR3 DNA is TGTGCCAGCAGCTTCGGACAGGGGAACTATGGCTACACCTTC.

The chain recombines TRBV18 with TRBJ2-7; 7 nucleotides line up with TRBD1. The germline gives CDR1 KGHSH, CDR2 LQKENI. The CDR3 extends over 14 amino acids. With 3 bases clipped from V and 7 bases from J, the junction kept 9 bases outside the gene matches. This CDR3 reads CASSPYRDSGEQYF. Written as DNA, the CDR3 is TGTGCCAGCTCACCCTACCGGGACAGCGGTGAGCAGTACTTC.